Each of the 29 T cell receptor beta chains below was sequenced from the same sample in a study of blood T cell repertoires in COVID-19. The data were produced by immunoSEQ multiplex PCR, yet TCRdb's version contains in-frame clones alone and is incomplete. The sample comprises 170,000 or so clones, more than 70% of which are singletons, and 5.5% to 8% rests with the top ten. The source material was peripheral blood. The receptors originated from a man aged 45-60 years with active or convalescent COVID-19.

The genes are TRBV19 and TRBJ2-3, with 13 bases matching TRBD2. This CDR3 spans 16 amino acids. Germline V CDR1 and CDR2: LNHDA, SQIVND (reference sequence). J was trimmed by 2 bases and V by 5 bases; bases with no gene match: 4. The CDR3 reads CASSLGTSGITDTQYF. The CDR3 nucleotides are TGTGCCAGTAGTCTCGGGACTAGCGGGATCACAGATACGCAGTATTTT.

The chain joins TRBV6-5 to TRBJ1-4; D not certain. The V gene's germline CDR1 is MNHEY and CDR2 SVGAGI. The CDR3 spans 14 residues. V was pared by 4 bases and J by 4 bases, with 10 bases between. The CDR3 protein is CASSSGIDNEKLFF. CDR3 nucleotide sequence: TGTGCCAGCAGTTCAGGAATAGATAATGAAAAACTGTTTTTT.

The chain recombines TRBV5-4 with TRBJ2-7, with D unclear. Trimming left V 10 bases short and J 0 bases short, with 20 bases between. Per germline, CDR1 SGHNT and CDR2 YYREEE (reference sequence). This CDR3 comprises 15 residues. The chain's CDR3 is CAAPPALLSSYEQYF. The CDR3 DNA reads as TGTGCCGCCCCCCCCGCGCTCCTGAGCTCCTACGAGCAGTACTTC.

J is TRBJ2-7 and V is TRBV20-1, with D perhaps TRBD2 (6 bases). CDR3 size: 10 residues. Germline V gene sequence: CDR1 DFQATT, CDR2 SNEGSKA (reference sequence). V lost 8 bases and J lost 4, with 9 bases in between. DNA for the CDR3: TGCAGTACGGGACTGTACGAGCAGTACTTC. This codes for CSTGLYEQYF.

V is TRBV19 and J is TRBJ2-4; 9 bases map to TRBD1. This CDR3 spans 14 amino acids. The germline gives CDR1 LNHDA, CDR2 SQIVND (reference sequence). The V gene end was trimmed by 5 bases and the J gene end by 8 bases; junction bases not matched to a gene: 7. In nucleotides, the CDR3 is TGTGCCAGTAGTGAAACAGGGGGCGTAGACATTCAGTACTTC. Translation: CASSETGGVDIQYF.

This clone showed up just once. The J gene is TRBJ2-7, the V gene TRBV24-1; 7 bases map to TRBD1. Per the germline V gene, CDR1 is KGHDR and CDR2 is SFDVKD. The CDR3 covers 14 residues. The ends lost 3 bases at V and 5 bases at J; junction bases unmatched: 6. DNA for the CDR3: TGTGCCACCAGTGATCCGGGACAGACGGACGAGCAGTACTTC. Protein sequence: CATSDPGQTDEQYF.

This clone appeared a single time. The rearrangement joins TRBV28 to TRBJ1-5; 8 nucleotides match TRBD1. This CDR3 contains 13 residues. Germline values: CDR1 MDHEN, CDR2 SYDVKM. With 6 bases clipped from V and 6 bases from J, the junction kept 4 bases outside the gene matches. This chain's CDR3 is CASRPGTGQPQHF. Here the CDR3 DNA reads TGTGCCAGCAGGCCCGGGACAGGTCAGCCCCAGCATTTT.

The rearrangement links TRBV5-1 to TRBJ1-1; D not resolved. This CDR3 is 15 amino acids long. CDR1 and CDR2 from the germline V gene are SGHRS and YFSETQ. V gave up 0 bases and J gave up 1 base, with 10 bases separating them. The CDR3 coding sequence is TGCGCCAGCAGCTTGGGGAGGCTTTCGAACACTGAAGCTTTCTTT. It codes for CASSLGRLSNTEAFF.

This chain connects TRBV2 to TRBJ1-2; 8 bases line up with TRBD1. V lost 6 bases to trimming and J lost 4 bases; unmatched junction nucleotides: 4. This CDR3 is built from 13 residues. The V gene's germline CDR1 is SNHLY and CDR2 FYNNEI. CDR3 sequence: CASRGTGVYGYTF. The DNA for the CDR3 is TGTGCCAGCAGGGGGACAGGCGTCTATGGCTACACCTTC.

The CDR3 sequence: CASSLDRTNTGELFF. For the CDR3, the DNA is TGCGCCAGCAGCCTGGACAGGACGAACACCGGGGAGCTGTTTTTT. This chain connects TRBV10-2 to TRBJ2-2; 7 bases fit TRBD1. Trimming cost V 6 bases and J 0 bases; bases outside gene matches: 4. This CDR3 comprises 15 residues. Germline-derived CDR1 and CDR2 are WSHSY and SAAADI.

This clone has a handful of counts. J is TRBJ1-6 and V is TRBV4-2, with TRBD1 as a possible D gene (5 bases). V was clipped by 4 bases and J by 7 bases, with 14 bases between them. The CDR3 is 15 amino acids. CDR1 is LGHNA, CDR2 YNFKEQ, per germline. CDR3: CASSREDNLNSPLHF. Written as DNA, the CDR3 is TGTGCCAGCAGCCGGGAGGACAACCTGAATTCACCCCTCCACTTT.

The rearrangement links TRBV4-2 to TRBJ2-7; 9 nucleotides match TRBD2. The germline CDR1 and CDR2 sequences are LGHNA and YNFKEQ. CDR3 length: 13 residues. J gave up 4 bases and V 4 bases, and 2 bases lay outside the gene matches. CDR3 coding DNA: TGTGCCAGCAGCCCTAGCGGGGCTTACGAGCAGTACTTC. As protein: CASSPSGAYEQYF.

The chain joins TRBV18 to TRBJ2-3; D uncertain. The ends were cut back, 2 bases at V and 1 base at J, with 10 bases in the middle. This CDR3 has 15 amino acids. The germline V gene has CDR1 KGHSH and CDR2 LQKENI. CDR3 region: CASSPYVQGTDTQYF. The CDR3 DNA is TGTGCCAGCTCACCATACGTCCAGGGCACAGATACGCAGTATTTT. The full variable domain, in which reference TRBV18 and TRBJ2-3 provide the parts outside the CDR3, is NAGVMQNPRHLVRRRGQEARLRCSPMKGHSHVYWYRQLPEEGLKFMVYLQKENIIDESGMPKERFSAEFPKEGPSILRIQQVVRGDSAAYFCASSPYVQGTDTQYFGPGTRLTVL.

The chain is built from TRBV6-5 and TRBJ1-3; 9 bases match TRBD1. This CDR3 has 13 residues. Germline CDR1 reads MNHEY; CDR2 reads SVGAGI. V dropped 7 bases and J dropped 8; count of bases not matched to a gene: 6. As DNA, the CDR3 is TGTGCCAGCACCGAGACAGGGGGTCACACCATATATTTT. This sequence encodes CASTETGGHTIYF.

The V gene is TRBV5-6, the J gene TRBJ1-1; TRBD1 might be the D (6 bases). The V gene lost 4 bases and the J gene lost 0 bases, with 13 bases spanning the gap. This CDR3 has 15 amino acids. Germline lookup yields CDR1 SGHDT and CDR2 YYEEEE. CDR3 DNA sequence: TGTGCCAGCAGCCGGGACAATTCTCTGAACACTGAAGCTTTCTTT. It translates to CASSRDNSLNTEAFF.

The chain has TRBV4-1 and TRBJ2-2, with 8 bases matching TRBD1. This CDR3 has 15 residues. Trimming took 3 bases from V and 7 from J; bases not matched to a gene: 7. Germline values: CDR1 MGHRA, CDR2 YSYEKL. This CDR3 reads CASSHTTGDFGELFF. CDR3 nucleotide sequence: TGCGCCAGCAGCCACACGACAGGGGACTTCGGGGAGCTGTTTTTT.

This clone came up a few times. The V gene is TRBV4-3, the J gene TRBJ2-2, with D possibly being TRBD2 (6 bases). CDR1 is LGHNA, CDR2 YSLEER, per germline. Trimming pared 2 bases from V and 7 bases from J, leaving 11 bases between. The CDR3 loop spans 14 amino acids. CDR3 coding DNA: TGCGCCAGCAGCCAATGGAGGGGCATCGGGGAGCTGTTTTTT. Translating it yields CASSQWRGIGELFF.

This clone is a singleton in its sample. V is TRBV18 and J is TRBJ2-7; 7 nucleotides line up with TRBD1. CDR1 is KGHSH, CDR2 LQKENI, per germline. J lost 0 bases, V lost 0 bases, and 5 bases had no gene match. The CDR3 consists of 16 residues. Here the CDR3 DNA reads TGTGCCAGCTCACCACCGGAGCAGGGGGTCTCCTACGAGCAGTACTTC. Its protein is CASSPPEQGVSYEQYF.

This chain connects TRBV18 to TRBJ2-3, with TRBD1 identical over 8 bases. The CDR3 contains 16 residues. Unmatched junction bases numbered 7, after V lost 4 bases and J lost 1 base. Germline assignment: CDR1 KGHSH and CDR2 LQKENI. Here the CDR3 reads CASSRGQGPRTDTQYF. Here the CDR3 DNA reads TGTGCCAGCTCACGCGGACAGGGCCCACGCACAGATACGCAGTATTTT.

The rearrangement links TRBV3-1 (or the pseudogene TRBV3-2) to TRBJ2-3; TRBD2 might be the D (7 bases). The V gene's germline CDR1 is LGHDT and CDR2 YNNKEL (reference sequence). Trimming removed 3 bases at V and 4 bases at J, with 14 bases between. This CDR3 has 15 residues. CDR3 nucleotides: TGTGCCAGCAGCCAGGGAACAGGGAGGGCAGATACGCAGTATTTT. Protein: CASSQGTGRADTQYF.

The J gene is TRBJ2-1, the V gene TRBV11-3; 10 bases are a match to TRBD2. The CDR3 consists of 15 residues. The germline gives CDR1 SGHNT, CDR2 YENEEA. The ends lost 4 bases at V and 9 bases at J; junction bases unmatched: 9. The CDR3 loop reads CASSSAGGPFSEQFF. As DNA, the CDR3 is TGTGCCAGCAGCTCAGCGGGAGGGCCGTTTTCTGAGCAGTTCTTC.

A few counts support this clone. The rearrangement joins TRBV5-1 to TRBJ1-1; D might be TRBD1 (5 bases). V was pared by 0 bases and J by 8 bases, with 14 bases between. This CDR3 has 14 amino acids. Germline V gene lookup returns CDR1 SGHRS and CDR2 YFSETQ. The CDR3 sequence: CASSLAGTTREAFF. For the CDR3, the DNA is TGCGCCAGCAGCTTGGCCGGGACGACTAGGGAAGCTTTCTTT.

The V and J genes are TRBV28 and TRBJ1-3; D ambiguous. The CDR3 sequence is 16 residues long. The germline V and J ends were trimmed by 3 bases and 1 base, with 13 bases remaining between them. Germline-derived CDR1 and CDR2 are MDHEN and SYDVKM. CDR3: CASSFFGVPSGNTIYF. The CDR3 bases are TGTGCCAGCAGTTTTTTCGGGGTTCCTTCTGGAAACACCATATATTTT.

V usage is TRBV7-8 and J usage is TRBJ2-2; the match to TRBD1 covers 8 bases. The CDR3 consists of 15 residues. The V gene end was trimmed by 5 bases and the J gene end by 5 bases; junction bases not matched to a gene: 7. The germline CDR1 and CDR2 sequences are SGHVS and FQNEAQ. The DNA of the CDR3 is TGTGCCAGCAGCGCCCAGGGGGCCGTAACCGGGGAGCTGTTTTTT. Translated, it gives CASSAQGAVTGELFF.

V is TRBV13 and J is TRBJ2-2; D is undetermined. Germline CDR1 is PRHDT and CDR2 is FYEKMQ (reference sequence). Trimming cost V 5 bases and J 7 bases, with 17 bases left between them. The CDR3 runs to 15 residues. CDR3 sequence reads: CASSLFDPSGGELFF. CDR3 bases: TGTGCCAGCAGCCTTTTTGACCCGTCAGGCGGGGAGCTGTTTTTT.

The chain links TRBV4-3 to TRBJ2-3; 9 positions match TRBD2. Germline V gene sequence: CDR1 LGHNA, CDR2 YSLEER. CDR3 length: 17 residues. With V trimmed by 3 bases and J by 3 bases, 10 bases remained unmatched. The chain's CDR3 is CASSHQLAGMGTDTQYF. As DNA, the CDR3 is TGCGCCAGCAGCCATCAGCTAGCGGGAATGGGTACAGATACGCAGTATTTT.

The rearrangement joins TRBV5-4 to TRBJ1-2, with D possibly TRBD1 on 5 matching bases. The V gene lost 2 bases and the J gene lost 8 bases, with 19 bases spanning the gap. This CDR3 has 15 residues. The germline gives CDR1 SGHNT, CDR2 YYREEE (reference sequence). The CDR3 here is CASSFSGLAYWGYTF. The DNA for the CDR3 is TGTGCCAGCAGCTTTTCGGGACTCGCCTATTGGGGCTACACCTTC.

This chain joins TRBV5-1 and TRBJ1-2; the match to TRBD1 covers 8 bases. The V segment lost 4 bases and the J segment 6 bases; nucleotides outside the gene matches: 17. Germline loops: CDR1 SGHRS, CDR2 YFSETQ. This CDR3 comprises 17 residues. The CDR3 here is CASSPGQASLPLDGYTF. The CDR3 nucleotides read TGCGCCAGCAGCCCGGGACAGGCTTCCCTCCCACTGGATGGCTACACCTTC. The full variable domain, completed using reference TRBV5-1 and TRBJ1-2, is KAGVTQTPRYLIKTRGQQVTLSCSPISGHRSVSWYQQTPGQGLQFLFEYFSETQRNKGNFPGRFSGRQFSNSRSEMNVSTLELGDSALYLCASSPGQASLPLDGYTFGSGTRLTVV.

V usage is TRBV7-9 and J usage is TRBJ1-1; D possibly corresponds to TRBD1 (5 bases). In germline, CDR1 is SEHNR, CDR2 FQNEAQ (reference sequence). V gave up 7 bases and J gave up 0 bases, with 18 bases separating them. The CDR3 spans 16 residues. This CDR3 is CASTVTRVKMNTEAFF. The CDR3 bases are TGTGCCAGCACCGTGACCAGGGTTAAGATGAACACTGAAGCTTTCTTT.